Included here is one T cell receptor beta chain sequence, with context. The CDR3 totals 16 residues. Germline lookup yields CDR1 SGHNT and CDR2 YYREEE (reference sequence). V shed 1 base and J shed 6 bases, with 17 bases lying between them. Methods used by the authors: Reference gene primer amplification gave estimated nucleated cell counts. Sequenced by immunoSEQ multiplex PCR; TCRdb stores in-frame clones only, minus some. Clone size and the V and J calls come from that table; the DNA yielded D and trimming. The repertoire includes roughly 500,000 clones, approximately 90% of them detected once, and just over 8% sits in the top ten. The sample belongs to a study of blood T cell repertoires in COVID-19.

This chain connects TRBV5-4 to TRBJ2-1, with D possibly matching TRBD2 (7 bases). Sequencing was carried out using PBMCs or T cells enriched from blood (not recorded which). This sequence originates from a woman aged 60-75 years who had recovered from COVID-19. The CDR3 DNA sequence: TGTGCCAGCAGCTTGTCTGGGGGCGGGGGACTCAATGAGCAGTTCTTC. Translating it yields CASSLSGGGGLNEQFF.